The entry below gives a single TCR beta chain sequence along with its context. Its matching antigen is unknown. The PCR employed 60 Vbeta primers together with 13 Jbeta primers. Here immunoSEQ multiplex PCR was the method, and the copy in TCRdb shows in-frame clones only, minus some. The sample includes about 170,000 clones, approximately 79% seen only once; the top ten take about 2.5%. The sample originates from a study of cytomegalovirus exposure and HLA in healthy donors. Donors likely had unrecorded immune exposures despite being nominally healthy when sampled. Findings and limits, study-wide: Listed as cytomegalovirus-associated were over 150 TCR beta chains. Association of roughly 17,000 TCR beta sequences with HLA alleles was found at 0.05 false discovery rate in a later analysis.

This CDR3 is 15 amino acids long. Trimming took 8 bases from V and 4 from J; bases not matched to a gene: 9. Germline V gene sequence: CDR1 LNHDA, CDR2 SQIVND (reference sequence). Sequencing input: PBMCs. The TCR comes from a male donor in good health and CMV-seronegative. This chain uses TRBV19 with TRBJ1-5, with 9 bases identical to TRBD1. CDR3 sequence: CASRVGGTGNQPQHF. The CDR3, as DNA: TGTGCCAGTCGGGTCGGCGGGACAGGGAATCAGCCCCAGCATTTT.